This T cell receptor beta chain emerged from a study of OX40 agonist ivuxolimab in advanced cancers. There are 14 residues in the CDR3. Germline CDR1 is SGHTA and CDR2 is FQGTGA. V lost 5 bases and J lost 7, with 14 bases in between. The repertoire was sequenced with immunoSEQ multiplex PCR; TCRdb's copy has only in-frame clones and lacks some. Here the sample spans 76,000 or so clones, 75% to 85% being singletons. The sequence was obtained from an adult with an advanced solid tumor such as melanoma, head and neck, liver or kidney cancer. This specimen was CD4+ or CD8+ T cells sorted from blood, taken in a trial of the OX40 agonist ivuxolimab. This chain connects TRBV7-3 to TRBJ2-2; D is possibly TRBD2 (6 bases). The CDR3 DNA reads TGTGCCAGCAGCCTTACCCCGGGGGACGGGGAGCTGTTTTTT. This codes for CASSLTPGDGELFF.